This T cell receptor (beta chain) was sequenced during a study of T cell responses to AZD1222 COVID-19 vaccine. This clone has just a few counts. Its specificity is unknown. Between the trimmed V and J ends, which lost 3 bases and 3 bases, there was a span of 13 bases. Per the germline V gene, CDR1 is SGHKS and CDR2 is YYEKEE (reference sequence). The length of the CDR3 is 15 residues. General study findings and limits: Clonal diversity may have been underestimated in mostly white British donors. Among AZD1222 vaccinees, only five or six were seropositive at baseline. Of spike-specific TCRs, nearly half reportedly target regions left unmutated in variants.

The repertoire was sequenced with immunoSEQ multiplex PCR; TCRdb's copy has only in-frame clones and lacks some. The sample yields about 150,000 clones, around 90% seen once. V is TRBV5-5 and J is TRBJ1-5, with a weak D call TRBD1 (5 bases). The TCR sequence derives from an adult in good health. This specimen was peripheral blood, taken on day 0 of MenACWY control vaccination. CDR3 in DNA: TGTGCCAGCAGCTGGGGCGGGGGACTCAATCAGCCCCAGCATTTT. This gives the protein CASSWGGGLNQPQHF. Looking up the rest from reference TRBV5-5 and TRBJ1-5 gives the full variable domain: DAGVTQSPTHLIKTRGQQVTLRCSPISGHKSVSWYQQVLGQGPQFIFQYYEKEERGRGNFPDRFSARQFPNYSSELNVNALLLGDSALYLCASSWGGGLNQPQHFGDGTRLSIL.